Shown below are 14 T cell receptor beta chains from a single sample sequenced in a study of identical twins. A single record per CDR3 protein comes from TCRdb applying MiXCR to the 5' RACE reads. This table has 420,000 or so distinct CDR3 sequences, under 20% appearing once. Material: naive T cells sorted from blood. These TCRs come from a man aged 45 to 65 in good health.

This clonotype has a handful of counts. The V call is TRBV20-1, the J call TRBJ2-5; D may correspond to TRBD1 or TRBD2 (6 bases each). The CDR3 consists of 17 residues. CDR1 and CDR2 (germline): DFQATT, SNEGSKA (reference sequence). The V and J ends lost 0 bases and 3 bases respectively, with 20 bases between them. CDR3 amino acids: CSARESLGGSGKETQYF. The DNA for the CDR3 is TGCAGTGCTAGAGAGTCTCTGGGGGGCAGCGGAAAAGAGACCCAGTACTTC.

This clonotype has a handful of counts. The J gene is TRBJ2-7, the V gene TRBV29-1; D remains ambiguous. Trimming shortened V by 4 bases and J by 6 bases, and 16 bases separated the two germline ends. The CDR3 has 13 amino acids. Germline loops: CDR1 SQVTM, CDR2 ANQGSEA. The CDR3 nucleotides read TGCAGCGTTGTCGGGCTGGGAAGGGCCGAGCAGTACTTC. Its protein product is CSVVGLGRAEQYF.

The chain recombines TRBV28 with TRBJ1-3; D remains unclear. Between the trimmed V and J ends, which lost 3 bases and 0 bases, there was a span of 0 bases. Germline V CDR1 and CDR2: MDHEN, SYDVKM. This CDR3 is 12 amino acids long. For the CDR3, the DNA is TGTGCCAGCAGTTTCTCTGGAAACACCATATATTTT. This codes for CASSFSGNTIYF. The complete variable domain, with remaining parts taken from reference TRBV28 and TRBJ1-3, reads DVKVTQSSRYLVKRTGEKVFLECVQDMDHENMFWYRQDPGLGLRLIYFSYDVKMKEKGDIPEGYSVSREKKERFSLILESASTNQTSMYLCASSFSGNTIYFGEGSWLTVV.

This clonotype has a count of ten or more. The chain links TRBV7-9 to TRBJ2-7, with TRBD1 identical over 12 bases. The CDR3 runs to 15 residues. Per the germline V gene, CDR1 is SEHNR and CDR2 is FQNEAQ (reference sequence). V was clipped by 4 bases and J by 5 bases; unmatched bases: 6. The chain's CDR3 is CASSWMGQGANEQYF. Here the CDR3 DNA reads TGTGCCAGCAGCTGGATGGGACAGGGGGCAAACGAGCAGTACTTC. The full variable domain, its missing parts supplied by reference TRBV7-9 and TRBJ2-7, is DTGVSQNPRHKITKRGQNVTFRCDPISEHNRLYWYRQTLGQGPEFLTYFQNEAQLEKSRLLSDRFSAERPKGSFSTLEIQRTEQGDSAMYLCASSWMGQGANEQYFGPGTRLTVT.

This clonotype has at least ten counts. The chain links TRBV29-1 to TRBJ2-7; the D is unclear. The CDR3 consists of 13 residues. CDR1 and CDR2 from the germline V gene are SQVTM and ANQGSEA. Trimming removed 3 bases at V and 0 bases at J, with 9 bases between. The CDR3 DNA is TGCAGCGTTGAGGCTCTAGGCTCCTACGAGCAGTACTTC. Protein: CSVEALGSYEQYF.

The gene calls are TRBV7-2 and TRBJ2-2; the D is unclear. V dropped 5 bases and J dropped 1 base, with 8 bases sitting between them. The CDR3 consists of 14 residues. Germline CDR1 is SGHTA and CDR2 is FQGNSA. The CDR3 coding sequence is TGTGCCAGCAGCAAACAGATGAACACCGGGGAGCTGTTTTTT. Translation gives CASSKQMNTGELFF.

This clonotype occurred a few times. The chain uses TRBV20-1 and TRBJ1-5; TRBD1 agrees at 11 bases. The CDR3 covers 15 residues. Germline V gives CDR1 DFQATT, CDR2 SNEGSKA (reference sequence). V shed 4 bases and J 2 bases; nucleotides not matched to a gene: 4. CDR3 in amino acids: CSATDRGLRNQPQHF. The DNA of the CDR3 is TGCAGTGCTACGGACAGGGGGCTACGCAATCAGCCCCAGCATTTT.

The V and J genes are TRBV25-1 and TRBJ1-6; TRBD1 might be the D (6 bases). Germline CDR1 and CDR2: MGHDK and SYGVNS. Between the trimmed V and J ends, which lost 3 bases and 4 bases, there was a span of 7 bases. This CDR3 contains 14 residues. CDR3 sequence: CASSDQGYNSPLHF. CDR3 nucleotide sequence: TGTGCCAGCAGTGATCAGGGGTATAATTCACCCCTCCACTTT.

V and J are TRBV9 and TRBJ2-1; a possible D gene is TRBD1 (5 bases). Germline CDR1 reads SGDLS; CDR2 reads YYNGEE. V lost 2 bases and J 8 bases, leaving 11 bases between the germline ends. The CDR3 extends over 13 amino acids. The CDR3 sequence: CASSVQGLDEQFF. The CDR3 nucleotides read TGTGCCAGCAGCGTGCAGGGTTTGGATGAGCAGTTCTTC.

This clonotype was observed a few times. The rearrangement uses TRBV12-3 or TRBV12-4 and TRBJ2-2, with 9 bases lining up with TRBD2. Trimming at V came to 6 bases and at J to 8 bases, leaving 4 bases not matched to a gene. The CDR3 spans 13 residues. CDR3 in amino acids: CASSLLAGGELFF. The CDR3 bases are TGTGCCAGCAGCCTCCTAGCGGGGGGGGAGCTGTTTTTT.

About this clonotype: At one end the junction does not follow the germline gene, possibly because of a read error. The genes are TRBV5-6 and TRBJ1-5, with unresolved D. The CDR3 runs 14 residues. Germline V gene lookup returns CDR1 SGHDT and CDR2 YYEEEE. The CDR3: CGSSLKGGNKPQHF. The CDR3 DNA follows: TGTGGCAGTAGCTTGAAGGGAGGCAATAAGCCCCAGCATTTT.

J is TRBJ1-1 and V is TRBV6-5, with no clear D. V shed 2 bases and J shed 0 bases, with 13 bases lying between them. Germline values: CDR1 MNHEY, CDR2 SVGAGI. This CDR3 is 16 amino acids long. Here the CDR3 DNA reads TGTGCCAGCAGTTACACCTCTACGCGCCTGAACACTGAAGCTTTCTTT. It encodes CASSYTSTRLNTEAFF.

This chain connects TRBV6-1 to TRBJ1-4; possible D gene TRBD1, 6 bases. Germline loops: CDR1 MNHNS, CDR2 SASEGT. Trimming took off 1 base at V and 8 bases at J, with 11 bases between the two ends. The CDR3 sequence is 14 residues long. The CDR3 loop is CASSEGGGLEKLFF. The CDR3 DNA follows: TGTGCCAGCAGTGAAGGTGGGGGCCTCGAAAAACTGTTTTTT.

The chain is built from TRBV20-1 and TRBJ2-5, with D possibly matching TRBD1 (6 bases). CDR1 and CDR2 (germline): DFQATT, SNEGSKA (reference sequence). This CDR3 has 13 residues. The CDR3 sequence is CGRQEPFQETQYF. The CDR3 nucleotides read TGCGGCCGACAGGAGCCCTTCCAAGAGACCCAGTACTTC.